Listed here are 21 T cell receptor beta chains from one sample, sequenced in a study of cytomegalovirus exposure and HLA in healthy donors. A multiplex PCR was run with 60 Vbeta primers and 13 Jbeta primers. Here immunoSEQ multiplex PCR was the method, and the copy in TCRdb shows in-frame clones only, minus some. The data hold roughly 140,000 clones, with 70% to 80% observed a single time. Input material: PBMCs. The receptors originated from a woman in her thirties or forties in good health and CMV-seropositive.

The gene calls are TRBV7-9 and TRBJ2-5; possibly TRBD1 for D (6 bases). Deletions cut 3 bases from V and 1 base from J, with 9 bases between. Germline CDR1 reads SEHNR; CDR2 reads FQNEAQ (reference sequence). CDR3 length: 14 residues. The CDR3 loop is CASSFTGTQETQYF. The CDR3 DNA is TGTGCCAGCAGCTTTACAGGGACCCAAGAGACCCAGTACTTC. The full variable domain, in which reference TRBV7-9 and TRBJ2-5 provide the parts outside the CDR3, is DTGVSQNPRHKITKRGQNVTFRCDPISEHNRLYWYRQTLGQGPEFLTYFQNEAQLEKSRLLSDRFSAERPKGSFSTLEIQRTEQGDSAMYLCASSFTGTQETQYFGPGTRLLVL.

The gene calls are TRBV5-5 and TRBJ2-7; a possible D gene is TRBD1 (6 bases). CDR1 and CDR2 from the germline V gene are SGHKS and YYEKEE (reference sequence). V was clipped by 1 base and J by 2 bases, with 13 bases between them. The CDR3 covers 15 residues. CDR3 coding DNA: TGTGCCAGCAGCTTGAGTGGACAGCGAGCCTACGAGCAGTACTTC. It specifies CASSLSGQRAYEQYF.

This clone was observed a few times. The genes are TRBV7-6 and TRBJ2-3, with TRBD2 matching 7 bases. The CDR3 is 16 residues long. The V and J ends lost 0 bases and 0 bases, in that order; junction bases with no gene match: 3. The germline V gene has CDR1 SGHVS and CDR2 FNYEAQ. The CDR3 nucleotides are TGTGCCAGCAGCTTAGCTGCGGGAGTAAGCACAGATACGCAGTATTTT. Protein product: CASSLAAGVSTDTQYF.

The rearrangement joins TRBV28 to TRBJ1-2, with D unclear. V lost 3 bases and J 4 bases, leaving 9 bases between the germline ends. Germline CDR1 reads MDHEN; CDR2 reads SYDVKM. This CDR3 has 13 amino acids. The CDR3 here is CASSFRTSYGYTF. CDR3 DNA sequence: TGTGCCAGCAGTTTTAGGACTTCCTATGGCTACACCTTC.

The chain carries TRBV28 and TRBJ2-5; D might be TRBD2 (5 bases). With 6 bases removed from V and 10 bases from J, the gap between germline ends came to 21 bases. The CDR3 spans 14 residues. The V gene's germline CDR1 is MDHEN and CDR2 SYDVKM. CDR3 in amino acids: CASSNHPMREGQYF. CDR3 DNA sequence: TGTGCCAGCAGCAACCACCCAATGAGAGAGGGCCAGTACTTC.

The V call is TRBV28, the J call TRBJ2-1, with 8 bases fitting TRBD1. V lost 5 bases, J lost 7 bases, and 7 bases stayed unmatched. The CDR3 sequence is 14 residues long. Per germline, CDR1 MDHEN and CDR2 SYDVKM. Here the CDR3 DNA reads TGTGCCAGCAGTGAGAGGGACAGGAGGAATGAGCAGTTCTTC. Residues: CASSERDRRNEQFF.

The chain employs TRBV28 and TRBJ1-2; weak D call: TRBD1 (5 bases). V gave up 6 bases and J gave up 4 bases, with 15 bases separating them. Germline values: CDR1 MDHEN, CDR2 SYDVKM. The CDR3 has 14 amino acids. DNA of the CDR3: TGTGCCAGCAGCCTAGTCGGGGGGTTCTATGGCTACACCTTC. Amino acid sequence: CASSLVGGFYGYTF.

CDR3: CASSEGQVYEQYF. CDR3 coding DNA: TGTGCCAGCAGTGAGGGACAGGTCTACGAGCAGTACTTC. The chain has TRBV2 and TRBJ2-7; TRBD1 matches 8 bases. CDR3 length: 13 amino acids. V shed 3 bases and J 3 bases; nucleotides not matched to a gene: 1. CDR1 SNHLY and CDR2 FYNNEI come from the germline V gene. Based on the CDR3 plus reference TRBV2 and TRBJ2-7, the full variable domain is EPEVTQTPSHQVTQMGQEVILRCVPISNHLYFYWYRQILGQKVEFLVSFYNNEISEKSEIFDDQFSVERPDGSNFTLKIRSTKLEDSAMYFCASSEGQVYEQYFGPGTRLTVT.

With respect to this clone: One junction end disagrees with the germline gene, perhaps due to a read error. The chain joins TRBV7-9 to TRBJ2-7; TRBD2 might be the D (6 bases). Germline V gives CDR1 SEHNR, CDR2 FQNEAQ (reference sequence). The CDR3 length is 16 residues. CDR3 sequence (DNA): TGTTCCAGCAGCTTCATATTTGGGCGGGACTCCTACGAGCAGTACTTC. Amino acid sequence: CSSSFIFGRDSYEQYF.

This clone was counted between two and nine times. The chain carries TRBV5-1 and TRBJ2-1; D perhaps matches TRBD1 (6 bases). V dropped 4 bases and J dropped 1 base, with 15 bases sitting between them. The CDR3 has 16 residues. The germline V gene has CDR1 SGHRS and CDR2 YFSETQ. The CDR3 DNA follows: TGCGCCAGCAGCCGACAGGCCCGTGGGTCCTACAATGAGCAGTTCTTC. As protein: CASSRQARGSYNEQFF.

This clone was seen a few times. The chain joins TRBV9 to TRBJ2-5; D gene unclear. Trimming pared 1 base from V and 7 bases from J, leaving 11 bases between. In germline, CDR1 is SGDLS, CDR2 YYNGEE. This CDR3 is 13 amino acids long. The CDR3 here is CASSVRPTGTQYF. Written as DNA, the CDR3 is TGTGCCAGCAGCGTACGGCCGACGGGGACCCAGTACTTC.

V gene TRBV7-5 combines with J gene TRBJ2-7; the D call in the table, TRBD1, was not verified against the DNA. TRBV7-5 is annotated as a pseudogene. The CDR3 covers 12 residues. CDR3 DNA: TGTGCCAGAAGCTTAGCCGCAGGGGGGCAGTACTTC. Protein sequence: CARSLAAGGQYF.

This rearrangement joins TRBV18 to TRBJ2-5; D possibly corresponds to TRBD2 (6 bases). Germline loops: CDR1 KGHSH, CDR2 LQKENI. This CDR3 spans 15 amino acids. The V gene lost 6 bases and the J gene lost 7 bases, with 21 bases spanning the gap. The CDR3 loop reads CASSNGMGGGVTQYF. In DNA, the CDR3 is TGTGCCAGCTCCAACGGAATGGGAGGCGGCGTGACCCAGTACTTC.

The chain uses TRBV19 and TRBJ1-1; weak D call: TRBD1 (5 bases). The CDR3 is made up of 15 amino acids. V was pared by 8 bases and J by 0 bases, with 16 bases between. Germline loops: CDR1 LNHDA, CDR2 SQIVND (reference sequence). The CDR3 region is CASLSSDIMNTEAFF. CDR3 nucleotides: TGTGCCAGTCTCTCTTCGGACATCATGAACACTGAAGCTTTCTTT.

The V gene is TRBV9, the J gene TRBJ1-2; D unresolved. This CDR3 spans 15 amino acids. V was clipped by 4 bases and J by 8 bases, with 21 bases between them. Looked up from germline, CDR1 is SGDLS and CDR2 is YYNGEE. The CDR3, as DNA: TGTGCCAGCAGCACAGCTGAAGGGAGGGTTGGAGGCTACACCTTC. This encodes CASSTAEGRVGGYTF.

In its sample, this clone was seen once. J is TRBJ2-3 and V is TRBV2; D unclear. Trimming pared 3 bases from V and 3 bases from J, leaving 10 bases between. The CDR3 is made up of 14 amino acids. Per the germline V gene, CDR1 is SNHLY and CDR2 is FYNNEI. In DNA form, the CDR3 reads TGTGCCAGCAGTGACAGGTTAGGAACAGATACGCAGTATTTT. This sequence encodes CASSDRLGTDTQYF.

The chain links TRBV18 to TRBJ2-3, with TRBD1 matching 12 bases. V was clipped by 8 bases and J by 6 bases; unmatched bases: 9. Germline lookup yields CDR1 KGHSH and CDR2 LQKENI. The CDR3 has 15 amino acids. The CDR3 reads CASQRDRGRRDTQYF. The CDR3 DNA is TGTGCCAGCCAAAGGGACAGGGGGCGCAGGGATACGCAGTATTTT.

V is TRBV7-8 and J is TRBJ2-7; unclear D gene. The CDR3 spans 12 residues. CDR1 and CDR2 from the germline V gene are SGHVS and FQNEAQ. Trimming took 2 bases from V and 3 from J, leaving 5 bases between them. The CDR3 nucleotides read TGTGCCAGCAGCTTAACCGGCTACGAGCAGTACTTC. It yields the protein CASSLTGYEQYF.

V is TRBV28 and J is TRBJ2-3; 11 bases align to TRBD2. V shed 8 bases and J 3 bases; nucleotides not matched to a gene: 22. CDR3 length: 20 amino acids. Germline-derived CDR1 and CDR2 are MDHEN and SYDVKM. The DNA for the CDR3 is TGTGCCAGCGACCACTCGGCGGGGCCTTCCGGGACTAGCGGTACAGATACGCAGTATTTT. Encoded protein: CASDHSAGPSGTSGTDTQYF.

There are a few counts of this clone. The chain is built from TRBV2 and TRBJ2-1; 7 positions match TRBD2. CDR1 is SNHLY and CDR2 is FYNNEI in the germline V gene. J lost 0 bases, V lost 8 bases, and 4 bases had no gene match. CDR3 size: 14 residues. DNA for the CDR3: TGTGCCAGCGGGACTATCCGCTCCTACAATGAGCAGTTCTTC. Protein product: CASGTIRSYNEQFF.

The rearrangement links TRBV21-1 to TRBJ2-7; the table gives TRBD2 as D, unverified against the DNA. TRBV21-1 is a documented pseudogene. CDR3 length: 16 amino acids. The CDR3: CASSQKAPGDKDEQYF. DNA of the CDR3: TGTGCCAGCAGCCAAAAGGCGCCGGGGGATAAGGACGAGCAGTACTTC.